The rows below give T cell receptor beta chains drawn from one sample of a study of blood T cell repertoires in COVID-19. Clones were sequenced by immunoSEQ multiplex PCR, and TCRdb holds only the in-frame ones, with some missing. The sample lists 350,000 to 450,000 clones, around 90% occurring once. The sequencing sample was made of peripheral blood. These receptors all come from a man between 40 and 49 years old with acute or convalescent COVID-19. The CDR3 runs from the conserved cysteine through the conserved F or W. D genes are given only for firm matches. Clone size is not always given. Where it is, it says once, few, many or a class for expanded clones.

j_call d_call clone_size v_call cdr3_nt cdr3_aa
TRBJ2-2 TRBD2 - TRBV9 TGTGCCAGCAGCGCGGGACTAGCTGCGAACACCGGGGAGCTGTTTTTT CASSAGLAANTGELFF
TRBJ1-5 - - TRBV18 TGTGCCAGCTCACCTCTAGGACAGCCCAATCAGCCCCAGCATTTT CASSPLGQPNQPQHF
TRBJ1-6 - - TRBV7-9 TGTGCCAGCAGCTCAACCGGGACAAGTAATTCACCCCTCCACTTT CASSSTGTSNSPLHF
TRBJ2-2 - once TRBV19 TGTGCCAGTGTGGGGACTAACACCGGGGAGCTGTTTTTT CASVGTNTGELFF
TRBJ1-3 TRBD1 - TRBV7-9 TGTGCCAGCGAACTAGAACAGGGGGCGCGGGGAAACACCATATATTTT CASELEQGARGNTIYF
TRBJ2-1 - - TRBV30 TGTGCCTGGACGGTAGAGTTCTCCTACAATGAGCAGTTCTTC CAWTVEFSYNEQFF
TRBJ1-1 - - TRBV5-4 TGTGCCAGCAGCTGGGGGGGAGGAGGGATGAACACTGAAGCTTTCTTT CASSWGGGGMNTEAFF
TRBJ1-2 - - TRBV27 TGTGCCAGCAGCCCAAACCGACCGACAGGCCCCGGGGTCTACACCTTC CASSPNRPTGPGVYTF
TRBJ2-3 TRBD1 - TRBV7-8 TGTGCCAGCAGCTCGAGACAGGGCCGCACGGATACGCAGTATTTT CASSSRQGRTDTQYF
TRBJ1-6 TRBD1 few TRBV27 TGTGCCAGCAGAATAGGACAGGGAAATTCACCCCTCCACTTT CASRIGQGNSPLHF
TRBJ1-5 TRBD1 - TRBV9 TGTGCCAGCAGCAAAGGGACAGGGAGTGGCAATCAGCCCCAGCATTTT CASSKGTGSGNQPQHF
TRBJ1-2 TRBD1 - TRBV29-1 TGCAGCGCTTTAGGGGACAGTTTTAACTATGGCTACACCTTC CSALGDSFNYGYTF
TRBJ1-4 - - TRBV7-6 TGTGCCAGCAGCTTGCTATATGCAACTAATGAAAAACTGTTTTTT CASSLLYATNEKLFF
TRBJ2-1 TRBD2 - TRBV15 TGTGCCACCAGCAGAGATCTAGCGGGAGACAATGAGCAGTTCTTC CATSRDLAGDNEQFF
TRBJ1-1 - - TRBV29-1 TGCAGCGGTACAGGGTGGAGCACTGAAGCTTTCTTT CSGTGWSTEAFF
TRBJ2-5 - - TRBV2 TGTGCCAGCAGTGAGGAGGAGACCCAGTACTTC CASSEEETQYF
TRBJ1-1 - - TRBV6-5 TGTGCCAGCACCAACGGGGGGATAGGCACTGAAGCTTTCTTT CASTNGGIGTEAFF
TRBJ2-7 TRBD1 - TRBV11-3 TGTGCCAGCAGCCCGTCGGGACAGGGAGGCTACGAGCAGTACTTC CASSPSGQGGYEQYF
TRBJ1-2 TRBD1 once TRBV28 TGTGCCAGCAGCCAGGGACAGGGGGCGTATGGCTACACCTTC CASSQGQGAYGYTF
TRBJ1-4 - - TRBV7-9 TGTGCCAGCAGTTCGTCAGGGAATGAAAAACTGTTTTTT CASSSSGNEKLFF
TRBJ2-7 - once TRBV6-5 TGTGCCAGCAGGCGAGGAGGACGGAACAACGAGCAGTACTTC CASRRGGRNNEQYF
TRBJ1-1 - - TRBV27 TGTGCCAGCAGTCAATACAGAATGAACACTGAAGCTTTCTTT CASSQYRMNTEAFF
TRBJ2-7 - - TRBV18 TGTGCCAGCTCCGAAGGATGGATTCAGGACGAGCAGTACTTC CASSEGWIQDEQYF
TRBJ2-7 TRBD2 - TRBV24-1 TGTGCCACCAGTGGCGGGACTAGCGGGAGCTACGAGCAGTACTTC CATSGGTSGSYEQYF
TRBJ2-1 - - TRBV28 TGTGCCAGCAGTTACACAGAATCCTACAATGAGCAGTTCTTC CASSYTESYNEQFF
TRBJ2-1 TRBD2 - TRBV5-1 TGCGCCAGCAGTTTTAGCGGGGCTTCCTACAATGAGCAGTTCTTC CASSFSGASYNEQFF
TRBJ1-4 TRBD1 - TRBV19 TGTGCCAGTAGTGAGACAGGGGCCCGCGGAAAACTGTTTTTT CASSETGARGKLFF
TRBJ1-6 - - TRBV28 TGTGCCAGCAGTCCCCCGCAGGGGTTGGGGTCACCCCTCCACTTT CASSPPQGLGSPLHF
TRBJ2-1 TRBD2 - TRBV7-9 TGTGCCAGCAGCTCTCTAGCGGGGGGGCTTGGTGAGCAGTTCTTC CASSSLAGGLGEQFF
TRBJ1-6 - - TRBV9 TGTGCCAGCAGCCCCGGGACTCGCCTAGCGGATTCACCCCTCCACTTT CASSPGTRLADSPLHF
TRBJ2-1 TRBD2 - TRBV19 TGTGCCAGTAGTAAACTAGCGGGAGGGCCTTTCAATGAGCAGTTCTTC CASSKLAGGPFNEQFF
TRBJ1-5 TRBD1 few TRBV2 TGTGCCAGCAGTCAGAGCCTGGACAGGTCTGTGAGTCAGCCCCAGCATTTT CASSQSLDRSVSQPQHF
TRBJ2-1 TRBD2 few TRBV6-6 TGTGCCAGCAGTCCCACTACCATGCTTAGGGCGGGAGATGGGAATGAGCAGTTCTTC CASSPTTMLRAGDGNEQFF
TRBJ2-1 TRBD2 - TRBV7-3 TGTGCCAGCAGCTTAACCCTATCCCTAGCGGGAGGAAACAATGAGCAGTTCTTC CASSLTLSLAGGNNEQFF
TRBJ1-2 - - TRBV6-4 TGTGCCAGGGTGAAATGGTCCACAGCTAACCCTAACTATGGCTACACCTTC CARVKWSTANPNYGYTF
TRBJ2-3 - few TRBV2 TGTGCCAGCAGTGCGGACAACACAGATACGCAGTATTTT CASSADNTDTQYF
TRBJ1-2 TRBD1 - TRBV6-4 TGTGCCAGCAGTCCGGGACAGTACTATGGCTACACCTTC CASSPGQYYGYTF
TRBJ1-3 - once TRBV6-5 TGTGCCAGCAGTTACTCGCTGGCCTCCTCTGGAAACACCATATATTTT CASSYSLASSGNTIYF
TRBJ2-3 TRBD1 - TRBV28 TGTGCCAGCAGTTTCCTACAGGGGCTAGTGGCAGATACGCAGTATTTT CASSFLQGLVADTQYF
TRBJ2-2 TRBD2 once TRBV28 TGTGCCAGCAGTTTGCGGGAGCTGTACACCGGGGAGCTGTTTTTT CASSLRELYTGELFF
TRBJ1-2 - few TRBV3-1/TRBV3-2 TGTGCCAGCAGCCAAGTGGGCATGTTAGGATATGGCTACACCTTC CASSQVGMLGYGYTF
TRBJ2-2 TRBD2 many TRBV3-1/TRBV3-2 TGTGCCAGCAGCCAAGGGAGGAGCGGGGGGAACACCGGGGAGCTGTTTTTT CASSQGRSGGNTGELFF
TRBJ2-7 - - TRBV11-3 TGTGCCAGCAGTGGGTCTCCGGGCTACGAGCAGTACTTC CASSGSPGYEQYF
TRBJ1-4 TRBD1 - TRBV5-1 TGCGCCAGCAGCTTGAGGACAGGGGGTGAAAAACTGTTTTTT CASSLRTGGEKLFF
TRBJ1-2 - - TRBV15 TGTGCCACCAGCAGAGTCGTATATGGGGAGAACACCTTC CATSRVVYGENTF
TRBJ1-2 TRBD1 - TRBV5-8 TGTGCCAGCAGCAGGGGGACAGGGAATGGCTACACCTTC CASSRGTGNGYTF
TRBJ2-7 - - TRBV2 TGTGCCAGCCATTCCCCAAGGCGGAGATACGAGCAGTACTTC CASHSPRRRYEQYF
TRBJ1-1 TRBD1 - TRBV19 TGTGCCAGTAGTATCCTGTCCAGACAGGGGCAGGGCACTGAAGCTTTCTTT CASSILSRQGQGTEAFF
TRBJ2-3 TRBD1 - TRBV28 TGTGCCAGCAGTTTATGGTCAGGGGGCTTAGATACGCAGTATTTT CASSLWSGGLDTQYF
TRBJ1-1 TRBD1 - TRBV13 TGTGCCAGCAGTTCCAAGGACAGGGCGAACACTGAAGCTTTCTTT CASSSKDRANTEAFF
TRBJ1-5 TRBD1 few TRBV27 TGTGCCAGCAGTTCCCGACAGGGGCGTCAGCCCCAGCATTTT CASSSRQGRQPQHF
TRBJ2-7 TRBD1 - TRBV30 TGTGCCTGGAGTACAGGGGTAGGAGTCGACGAGCAGTACTTC CAWSTGVGVDEQYF
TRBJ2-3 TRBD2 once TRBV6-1 TGTGCCAGCAGTGAAGGTCTCGGGGGGACTTTCACAGATACGCAGTATTTT CASSEGLGGTFTDTQYF
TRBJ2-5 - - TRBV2 TGTGCCAGCAGACAGGACAGCCAAGAGACCCAGTACTTC CASRQDSQETQYF
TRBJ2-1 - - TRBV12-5 TGTGCTAGTGGTTTGGTATTTTTCGGGGGTTTTTCCTACAATGAGCAGTTCTTC CASGLVFFGGFSYNEQFF
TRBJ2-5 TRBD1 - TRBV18 TGTGCCAGCTCACCCGGGACAGGGGGCAGGGAGACCCAGTACTTC CASSPGTGGRETQYF
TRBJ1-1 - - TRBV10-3 TGTGCCATCAAACAGGGACCCGGCACTGAAGCTTTCTTT CAIKQGPGTEAFF
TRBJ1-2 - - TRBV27 TGTGCCAGCAGTTTGTCCCAGGGGAATGGCTACACCTTC CASSLSQGNGYTF
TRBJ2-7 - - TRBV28 TGTGCCACCAACTTCCAGGGCTCCTACGAGCAGTACTTC CATNFQGSYEQYF
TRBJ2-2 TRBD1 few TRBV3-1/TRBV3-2 TGTGCCAGCAGCCAAGGGGACAGGGAGGCAGGGGAGCTGTTTTTT CASSQGDREAGELFF